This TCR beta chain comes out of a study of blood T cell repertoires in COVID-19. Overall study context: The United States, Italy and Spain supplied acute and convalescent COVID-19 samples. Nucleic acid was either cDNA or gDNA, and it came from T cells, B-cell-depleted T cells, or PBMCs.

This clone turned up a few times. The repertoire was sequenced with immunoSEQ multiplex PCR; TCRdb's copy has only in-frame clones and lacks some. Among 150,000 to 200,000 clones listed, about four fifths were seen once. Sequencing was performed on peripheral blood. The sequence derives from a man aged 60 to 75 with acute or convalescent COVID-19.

CDR3 coding DNA: TGTGCCAGCAGCGTAGCTGGGACTAGCGGATACGAGCAGTACTTC. This gives the protein CASSVAGTSGYEQYF. The chain employs TRBV9 and TRBJ2-7, with 11 nucleotides matching TRBD2. CDR3 length: 15 residues. Germline V CDR1 and CDR2: SGDLS, YYNGEE. V shed 0 bases, J shed 4 bases, and the junction held 3 bases outside the gene matches. Full variable domain (missing parts from reference TRBV9 and TRBJ2-7): DSGVTQTPKHLITATGQRVTLRCSPRSGDLSVYWYQQSLDQGLQFLIQYYNGEERAKGNILERFSAQQFPDLHSELNLSSLELGDSALYFCASSVAGTSGYEQYFGPGTRLTVT.